This TCR beta chain was sequenced during a study of read filtering for tumor transcriptome and immune sequencing. The CDR3 is 16 residues long. With 4 bases removed from V and 1 base from J, the gap between germline ends came to 16 bases. CDR1 is SGHKS and CDR2 is YYEKEE in the germline V gene (reference sequence). This library used roughly 400 ng RNA and molecular barcoded adaptors spanning alpha/delta and beta/gamma chains. TCRdb re-analysed the reads in MiXCR, keeping a single row per CDR3 protein. The sample has some 130,000 distinct CDR3 sequences, 10% to 15% seen once. The table lists this clonotype with many counts.

This clonotype was sampled from a donor older than 35 with multiple myeloma. The chain recombines TRBV5-5 with TRBJ2-3; D might be TRBD2 (5 bases). Input material: a population of CD138-negative cells sorted from bone marrow. The CDR3 DNA reads as TGTGCCAGCAGCGCCTCCTCCGGACTCTGCACAGATACGCAGTATTTT. It specifies CASSASSGLCTDTQYF.